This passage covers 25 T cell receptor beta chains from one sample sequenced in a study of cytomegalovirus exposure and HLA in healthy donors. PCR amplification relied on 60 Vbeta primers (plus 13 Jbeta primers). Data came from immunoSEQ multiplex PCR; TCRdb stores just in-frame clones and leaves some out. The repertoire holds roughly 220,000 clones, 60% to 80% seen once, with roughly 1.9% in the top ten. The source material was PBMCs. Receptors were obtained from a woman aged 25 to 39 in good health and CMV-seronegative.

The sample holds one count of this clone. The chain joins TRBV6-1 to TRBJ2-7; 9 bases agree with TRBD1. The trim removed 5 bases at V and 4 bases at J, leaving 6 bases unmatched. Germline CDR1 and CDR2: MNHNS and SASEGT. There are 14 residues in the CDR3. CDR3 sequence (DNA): TGTGCCAGCAGTCCGGGACAGGGAAGATACGAGCAGTACTTC. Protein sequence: CASSPGQGRYEQYF.

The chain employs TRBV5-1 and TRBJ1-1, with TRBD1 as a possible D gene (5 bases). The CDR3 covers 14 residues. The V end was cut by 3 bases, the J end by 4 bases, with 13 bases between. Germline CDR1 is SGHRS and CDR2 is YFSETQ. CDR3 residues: CASSSQGHTTEAFF. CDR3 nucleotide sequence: TGCGCCAGCAGCTCCCAGGGCCACACCACTGAAGCTTTCTTT.

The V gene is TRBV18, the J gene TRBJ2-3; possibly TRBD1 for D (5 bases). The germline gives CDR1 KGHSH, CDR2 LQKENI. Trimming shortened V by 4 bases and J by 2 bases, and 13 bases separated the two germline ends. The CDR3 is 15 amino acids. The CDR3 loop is CASSRGGVSTDTQYF. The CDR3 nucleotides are TGTGCCAGCTCACGGGGCGGCGTTTCCACAGATACGCAGTATTTT.

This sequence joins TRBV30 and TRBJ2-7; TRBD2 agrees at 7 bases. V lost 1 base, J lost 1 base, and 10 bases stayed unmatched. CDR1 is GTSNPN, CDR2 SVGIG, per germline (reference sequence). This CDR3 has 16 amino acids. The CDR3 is CAWSDRSGTISYEQYF. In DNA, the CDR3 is TGTGCCTGGAGTGACAGGTCCGGGACTATATCCTACGAGCAGTACTTC.

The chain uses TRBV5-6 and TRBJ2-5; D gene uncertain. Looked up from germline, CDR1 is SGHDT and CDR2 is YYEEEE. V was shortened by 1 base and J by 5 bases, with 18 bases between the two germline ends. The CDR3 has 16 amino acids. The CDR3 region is CASSLKVLPLRETQYF. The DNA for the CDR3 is TGTGCCAGCAGCTTGAAAGTCCTCCCCCTTCGGGAGACCCAGTACTTC. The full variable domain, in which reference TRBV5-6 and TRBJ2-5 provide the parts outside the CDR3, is DAGVTQSPTHLIKTRGQQVTLRCSPKSGHDTVSWYQQALGQGPQFIFQYYEEEERQRGNFPDRFSGHQFPNYSSELNVNALLLGDSALYLCASSLKVLPLRETQYFGPGTRLLVL.

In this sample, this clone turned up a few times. The CDR3 sequence is CASSAVQGMNTEAFF. CDR3 nucleotides: TGTGCCAGCAGCGCTGTCCAGGGGATGAACACTGAAGCTTTCTTT. This sequence joins TRBV6-6 and TRBJ1-1, with D maybe TRBD1 (6 bases). The CDR3 length is 15 residues. V was cut by 6 bases and J by 0 bases, with 14 bases left in between. Germline V lookup: CDR1 MNHNY, CDR2 SVGAGI (reference sequence).

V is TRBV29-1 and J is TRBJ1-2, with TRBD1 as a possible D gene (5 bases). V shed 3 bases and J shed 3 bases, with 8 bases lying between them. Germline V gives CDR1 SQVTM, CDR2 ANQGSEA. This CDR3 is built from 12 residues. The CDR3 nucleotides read TGCAGCGTTGATGGGGGGGACTATGGCTACACCTTC. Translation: CSVDGGDYGYTF.

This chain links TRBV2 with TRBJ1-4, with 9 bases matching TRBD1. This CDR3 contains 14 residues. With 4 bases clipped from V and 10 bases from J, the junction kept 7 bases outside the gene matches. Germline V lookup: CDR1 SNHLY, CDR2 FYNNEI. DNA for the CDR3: TGTGCCAGCAGTGTGGGACAGGGAGTGGGAAAACTGTTTTTT. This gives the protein CASSVGQGVGKLFF.

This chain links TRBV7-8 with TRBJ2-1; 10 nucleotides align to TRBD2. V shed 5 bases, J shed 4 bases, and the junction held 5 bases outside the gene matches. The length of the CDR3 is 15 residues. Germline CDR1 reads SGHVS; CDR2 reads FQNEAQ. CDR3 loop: CASSQSGGAYNEQFF. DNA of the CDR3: TGTGCCAGCAGCCAAAGCGGGGGGGCGTACAATGAGCAGTTCTTC.

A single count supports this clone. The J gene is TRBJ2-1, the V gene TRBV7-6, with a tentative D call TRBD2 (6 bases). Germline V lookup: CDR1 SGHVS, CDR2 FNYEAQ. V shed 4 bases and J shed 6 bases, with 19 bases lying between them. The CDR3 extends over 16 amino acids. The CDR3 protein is CASSSGTRGTFNEQFF. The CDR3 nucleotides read TGTGCCAGCAGCTCGGGGACTCGCGGGACCTTCAATGAGCAGTTCTTC.

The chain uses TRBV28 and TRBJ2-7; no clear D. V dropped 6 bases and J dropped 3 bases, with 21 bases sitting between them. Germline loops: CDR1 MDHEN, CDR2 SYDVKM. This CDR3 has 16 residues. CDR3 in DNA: TGTGCCAGCAGCCTCCCCGGTCTCCCTTATGTCTACGAGCAGTACTTC. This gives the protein CASSLPGLPYVYEQYF.

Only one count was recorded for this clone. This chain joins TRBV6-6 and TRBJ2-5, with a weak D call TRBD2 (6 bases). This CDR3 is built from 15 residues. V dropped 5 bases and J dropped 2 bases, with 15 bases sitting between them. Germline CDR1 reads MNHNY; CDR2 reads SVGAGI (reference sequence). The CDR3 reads CASSRETSLQETQYF. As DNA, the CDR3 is TGTGCCAGCAGTCGGGAGACTAGTCTACAAGAGACCCAGTACTTC.

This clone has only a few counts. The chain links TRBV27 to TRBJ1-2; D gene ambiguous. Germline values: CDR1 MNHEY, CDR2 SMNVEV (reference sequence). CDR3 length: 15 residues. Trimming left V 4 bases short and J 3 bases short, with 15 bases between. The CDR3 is CASSSLQGLDYGYTF. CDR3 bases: TGTGCCAGCAGTTCCCTCCAAGGCCTAGACTATGGCTACACCTTC.

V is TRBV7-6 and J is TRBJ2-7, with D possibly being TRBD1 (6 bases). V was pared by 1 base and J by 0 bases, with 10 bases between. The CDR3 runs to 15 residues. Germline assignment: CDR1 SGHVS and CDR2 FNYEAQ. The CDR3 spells CASSLVQGGSYEQYF. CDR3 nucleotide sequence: TGTGCCAGCAGCTTAGTACAGGGTGGCTCCTACGAGCAGTACTTC.

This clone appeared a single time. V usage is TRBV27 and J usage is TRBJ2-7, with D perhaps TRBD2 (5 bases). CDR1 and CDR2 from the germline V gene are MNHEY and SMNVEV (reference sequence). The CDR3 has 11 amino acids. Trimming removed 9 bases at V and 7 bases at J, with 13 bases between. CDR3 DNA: TGTGCCAGTATTCCGCGACTAGAGCAGTACTTC. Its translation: CASIPRLEQYF.

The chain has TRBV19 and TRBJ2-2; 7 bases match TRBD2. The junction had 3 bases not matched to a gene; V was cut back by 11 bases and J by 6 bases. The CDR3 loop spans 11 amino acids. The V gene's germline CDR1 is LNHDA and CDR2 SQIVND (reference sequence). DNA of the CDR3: TGTGCCCTACGGGGGGCCGGGGAGCTGTTTTTT. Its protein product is CALRGAGELFF.

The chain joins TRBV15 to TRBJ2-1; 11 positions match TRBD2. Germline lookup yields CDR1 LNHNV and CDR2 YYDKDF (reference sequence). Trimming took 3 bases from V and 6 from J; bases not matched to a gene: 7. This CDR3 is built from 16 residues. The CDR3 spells CATSRIAGGRSNEQFF. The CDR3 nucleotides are TGTGCCACCAGCAGGATAGCGGGGGGGCGAAGCAATGAGCAGTTCTTC.

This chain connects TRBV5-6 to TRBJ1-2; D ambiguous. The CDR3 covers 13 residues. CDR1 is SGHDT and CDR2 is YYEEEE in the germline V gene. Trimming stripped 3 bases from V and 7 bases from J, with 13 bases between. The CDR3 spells CASSSYSDSGYTF. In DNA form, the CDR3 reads TGTGCCAGCAGCTCGTACTCGGACTCTGGCTACACCTTC. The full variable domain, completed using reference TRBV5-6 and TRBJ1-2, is DAGVTQSPTHLIKTRGQQVTLRCSPKSGHDTVSWYQQALGQGPQFIFQYYEEEERQRGNFPDRFSGHQFPNYSSELNVNALLLGDSALYLCASSSYSDSGYTFGSGTRLTVV.

CDR3 DNA sequence: TGTGCCAGCAGCGTAGGGCCCGGGACAGGGGTCATGAACACTGAAGCTTTCTTT. It encodes CASSVGPGTGVMNTEAFF. The genes are TRBV9 and TRBJ1-1, with 10 bases lining up with TRBD1. The CDR3 contains 18 residues. V was pared by 0 bases and J by 0 bases, with 8 bases of the junction left unmatched. Germline CDR1 is SGDLS and CDR2 is YYNGEE.

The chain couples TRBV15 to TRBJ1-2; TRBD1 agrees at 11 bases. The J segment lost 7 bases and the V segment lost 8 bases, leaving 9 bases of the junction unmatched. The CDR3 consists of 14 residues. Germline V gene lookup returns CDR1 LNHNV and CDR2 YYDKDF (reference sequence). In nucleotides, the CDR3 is TGTGCCACCTGGTATGGTGGGACAGGGGGTGGCTACACCTTC. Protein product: CATWYGGTGGGYTF. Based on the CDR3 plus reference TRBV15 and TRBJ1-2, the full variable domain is DAMVIQNPRYQVTQFGKPVTLSCSQTLNHNVMYWYQQKSSQAPKLLFHYYDKDFNNEADTPDNFQSRRPNTSFCFLDIRSPGLGDTAMYLCATWYGGTGGGYTFGSGTRLTVV.

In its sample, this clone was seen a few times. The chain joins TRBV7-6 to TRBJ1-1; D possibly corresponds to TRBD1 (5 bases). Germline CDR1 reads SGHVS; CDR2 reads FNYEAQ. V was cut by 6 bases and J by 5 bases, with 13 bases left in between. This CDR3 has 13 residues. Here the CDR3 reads CASSSGTKTEAFF. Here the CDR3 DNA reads TGTGCCAGCAGTTCCGGGACTAAAACTGAAGCTTTCTTT.

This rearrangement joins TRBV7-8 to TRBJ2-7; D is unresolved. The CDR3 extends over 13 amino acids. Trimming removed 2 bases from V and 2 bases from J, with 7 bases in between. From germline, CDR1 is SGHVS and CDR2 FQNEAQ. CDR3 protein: CASSLSDTYEQYF. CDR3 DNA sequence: TGTGCCAGCAGCTTATCAGATACCTACGAGCAGTACTTC.

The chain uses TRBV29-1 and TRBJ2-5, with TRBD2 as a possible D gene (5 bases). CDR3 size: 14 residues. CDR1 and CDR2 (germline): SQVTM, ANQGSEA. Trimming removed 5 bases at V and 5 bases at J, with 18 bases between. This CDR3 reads CSVFGVSIGETQYF. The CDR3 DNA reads TGCAGCGTTTTCGGGGTTTCCATAGGGGAGACCCAGTACTTC.

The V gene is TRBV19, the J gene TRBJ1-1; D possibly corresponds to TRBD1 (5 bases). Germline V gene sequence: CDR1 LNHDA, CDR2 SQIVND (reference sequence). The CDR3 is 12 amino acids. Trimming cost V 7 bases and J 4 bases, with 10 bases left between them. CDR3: CASTGKPTEAFF. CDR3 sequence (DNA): TGTGCCAGTACAGGGAAACCCACTGAAGCTTTCTTT.

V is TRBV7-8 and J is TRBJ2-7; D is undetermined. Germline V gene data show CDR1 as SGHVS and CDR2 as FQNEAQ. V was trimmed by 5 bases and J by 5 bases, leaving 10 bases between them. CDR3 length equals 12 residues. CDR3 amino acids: CASSRDKDEQYF. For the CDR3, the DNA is TGTGCCAGCAGCCGTGACAAGGACGAGCAGTACTTC.